The entry below describes one TCR beta chain. The antigen is undetermined. The data are from a study of cytomegalovirus exposure and HLA in healthy donors. Vbeta (60) and Jbeta (13) primers were used in the PCR. The assay was immunoSEQ multiplex PCR, and TCRdb's table has in-frame clones only and misses some. The sample has a few hundred thousand clones, roughly four fifths seen once; the top ten hold approximately 0.22%. Germline V gene lookup returns CDR1 SNHLY and CDR2 FYNNEI. The V gene lost 2 bases and the J gene lost 1 base, with 17 bases spanning the gap. The CDR3 runs to 17 residues. Broader study findings: Per published reports, the classifier diagnosed cytomegalovirus status with high specificity and sensitivity.

What was sequenced was PBMCs. The receptor comes from a girl aged 2-15 years in good health and CMV-seronegative. The chain has TRBV2 and TRBJ2-5; TRBD2 might be the D (5 bases). The CDR3 loop reads CASSEQLLGVPQETQYF. DNA of the CDR3: TGTGCCAGCAGTGAACAGTTGTTGGGAGTACCCCAAGAGACCCAGTACTTC.